The text below deals with one T cell receptor beta chain. The antigen remains unidentified. Possible read error: a much larger clone is one base away. The TCR beta CDR3 regions underwent amplification from RNA transcripts. The library came from an HTBI-primed first-round RT-PCR and a second-round multiplex PCR. TCRdb independently ran MiXCR on the multiplex PCR reads; one entry per CDR3 protein. The profile shows 400,000 to 450,000 distinct CDR3 sequences, under 25% of them singletons. This sample was included in a study of Graves' ophthalmopathy and Graves' hyperthyroidism. In this cohort's terms, stable hyperthyroidism meant no ophthalmopathy by 18 months of follow-up. No donor had other autoimmune disease, uncontrolled infection, pregnancy or lactation. Deletions cut 4 bases from V and 5 bases from J, with 17 bases between. The CDR3 consists of 15 residues. General study results and limits: Clonotypes were expanded in thyroid at above 0.001 frequency, and most also appeared in blood.

The clonotype comes from a woman between 18 and 29 years old with stable Graves' hyperthyroidism. The chain has TRBV12-3 or TRBV12-4 and TRBJ1-1; possible D gene TRBD1, 5 bases. Specimen: peripheral blood. This CDR3 is CASSYGDKGRTEAFF. CDR3 nucleotide sequence: TGTGCCAGCAGTTATGGAGATAAGGGGCGGACTGAAGCTTTCTTT.